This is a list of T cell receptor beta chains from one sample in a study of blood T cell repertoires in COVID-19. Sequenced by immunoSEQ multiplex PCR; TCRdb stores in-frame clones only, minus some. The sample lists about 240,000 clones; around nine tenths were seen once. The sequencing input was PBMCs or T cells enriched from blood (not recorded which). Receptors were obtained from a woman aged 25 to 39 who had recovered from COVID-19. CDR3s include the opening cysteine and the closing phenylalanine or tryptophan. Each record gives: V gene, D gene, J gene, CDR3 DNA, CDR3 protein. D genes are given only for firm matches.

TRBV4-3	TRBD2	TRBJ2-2	TGCGCCAGCAGCCAAGATTCGGGGGGTAGGAACACCGGGGAGCTGTTTTTT	CASSQDSGGRNTGELFF
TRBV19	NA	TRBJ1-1	TGTGCCAATAGTATTGGGCAGCTAAACACTGAAGCTTTCTTT	CANSIGQLNTEAFF
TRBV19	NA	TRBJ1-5	TGTGCCAGTAGTGCCAGATCTAGTGTCGTCCAGCATTTT	CASSARSSVVQHF
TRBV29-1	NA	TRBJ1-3	TGCAGCGTCTCAGGGACTGACTCTGGAAACACCATATATTTT	CSVSGTDSGNTIYF
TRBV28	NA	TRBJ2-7	TGTGCCAGCAGTTTACGGGGAACCTACGAGCAGTACTTC	CASSLRGTYEQYF
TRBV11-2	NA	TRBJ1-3	TGTGCCAGCAGCTTAGGGCAGGTGATTCTCTCTGGAAACACCATATATTTT	CASSLGQVILSGNTIYF
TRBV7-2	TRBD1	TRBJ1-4	TGTGCCAGCAGGTGGGACAGGAGCGATAATGAAAAACTGTTTTTT	CASRWDRSDNEKLFF
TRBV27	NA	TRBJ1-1	TGTGCCAGCAGTACCAGGGAAGGGAACACTGAAGCTTTCTTT	CASSTREGNTEAFF
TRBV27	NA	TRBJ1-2	TGTGCCAGCAGCCCTAATGAGGGCAACTTCTATGGCTACACCTTC	CASSPNEGNFYGYTF
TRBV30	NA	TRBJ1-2	TGTGCCTGGAGTGTACTTGGGGGCTTGGGCTACACCTTC	CAWSVLGGLGYTF